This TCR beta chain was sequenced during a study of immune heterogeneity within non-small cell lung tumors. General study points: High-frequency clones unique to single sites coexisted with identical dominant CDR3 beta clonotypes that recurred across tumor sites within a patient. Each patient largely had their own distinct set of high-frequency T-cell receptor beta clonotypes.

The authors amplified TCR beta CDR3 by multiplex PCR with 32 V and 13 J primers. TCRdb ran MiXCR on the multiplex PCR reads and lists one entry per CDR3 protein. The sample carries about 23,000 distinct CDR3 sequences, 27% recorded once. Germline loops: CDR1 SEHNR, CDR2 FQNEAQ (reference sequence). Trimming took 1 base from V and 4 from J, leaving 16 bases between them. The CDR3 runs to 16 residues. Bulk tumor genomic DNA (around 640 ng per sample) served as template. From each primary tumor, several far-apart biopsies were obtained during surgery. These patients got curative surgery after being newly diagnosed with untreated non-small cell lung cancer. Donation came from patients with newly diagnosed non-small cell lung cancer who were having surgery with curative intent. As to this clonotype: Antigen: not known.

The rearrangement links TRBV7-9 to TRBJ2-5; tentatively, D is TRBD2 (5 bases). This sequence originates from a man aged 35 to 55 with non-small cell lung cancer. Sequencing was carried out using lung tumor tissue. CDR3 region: CASSLGVKSGGETQYF. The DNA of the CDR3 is TGTGCCAGCAGCTTAGGGGTTAAGAGTGGAGGAGAGACCCAGTACTTC.